The 20 T cell receptor beta chains reported below all come from one sample, sequenced in a study of T cells in Graves' hyperthyroidism and ophthalmopathy. The CDR3 regions of TCR beta were amplified from RNA transcripts. During a first-round RT-PCR of the TCR CDR3, the HTBI primer set was used. TCRdb redid the calling of the multiplex PCR reads with MiXCR, one entry per CDR3 protein. The sample records hundreds of thousands of distinct CDR3 sequences, more than 12% being singletons. Sequenced material: blood. The receptors stem from a woman aged 45-65 years with Graves' ophthalmopathy.

The V and J genes are TRBV18 and TRBJ2-7, with 11 bases aligning to TRBD2. Germline lookup yields CDR1 KGHSH and CDR2 LQKENI. The CDR3 is 13 residues long. Trimming cost V 3 bases and J 6 bases; bases outside gene matches: 1. CDR3 DNA: TGTGCCAGCTCACCGGGACTAGCGGCCGAGCAGTACTTC. Translated: CASSPGLAAEQYF.

This clonotype was observed many times. V gene TRBV15 combines with J gene TRBJ2-7, with D perhaps matching TRBD1 or TRBD2 (5 bases each). The CDR3 covers 15 residues. V was clipped by 0 bases and J by 4 bases, with 13 bases between them. CDR1 and CDR2 (germline): LNHNV, YYDKDF (reference sequence). CDR3 protein: CATSREERGPYEQYF. As DNA, the CDR3 is TGTGCCACCAGCAGAGAGGAGAGGGGTCCGTACGAGCAGTACTTC.

The table lists this clonotype with many counts. This rearrangement joins TRBV9 to TRBJ1-1; possible D gene TRBD1, 6 bases. Between the trimmed V and J ends, which lost 4 bases and 1 base, there was a span of 14 bases. CDR1 is SGDLS, CDR2 YYNGEE, per germline. CDR3 size: 15 residues. CDR3 DNA sequence: TGTGCCAGCAGCAGAGACGGACAGTGGAACACTGAAGCTTTCTTT. It translates to CASSRDGQWNTEAFF.

The table lists this clonotype with many counts. The chain links TRBV11-2 to TRBJ2-1, with 7 bases lining up with TRBD1. V lost 6 bases and J lost 3; bases outside the gene matches: 11. The germline CDR1 and CDR2 sequences are SGHAT and FQNNGV. The CDR3 covers 16 residues. The DNA of the CDR3 is TGTGCCAGCAGATTAAACAGGGGTGGGCTCTACAATGAGCAGTTCTTC. The encoded protein is CASRLNRGGLYNEQFF.

There are many counts of this clonotype. This sequence joins TRBV3-1 and TRBJ2-1; 7 nucleotides agree with TRBD2. Germline lookup yields CDR1 LGHDT and CDR2 YNNKEL (reference sequence). V was pared by 4 bases and J by 2 bases, with 11 bases of the junction left unmatched. CDR3 length equals 17 residues. CDR3 nucleotide sequence: TGTGCCAGCAGCCCTTTAATTGGGGGGGGAACCTACAATGAGCAGTTCTTC. Translated: CASSPLIGGGTYNEQFF.

Many counts were recorded for this clonotype. The rearrangement joins TRBV20-1 to TRBJ2-3, with D possibly TRBD2 on 7 matching bases. V lost 5 bases, J lost 0 bases, and 18 bases lay in between. The CDR3 runs to 16 residues. CDR1 is DFQATT and CDR2 is SNEGSKA in the germline V gene (reference sequence). As DNA, the CDR3 is TGCAGTGCTGACAAGGGGGGAGGGAGAAGCACAGATACGCAGTATTTT. Translation: CSADKGGGRSTDTQYF.

The chain joins TRBV7-2 to TRBJ2-7, with D tentatively TRBD2 (6 bases). The CDR3 extends over 13 amino acids. Trimming pared 1 base from V and 6 bases from J, leaving 10 bases between. From germline, CDR1 is SGHTA and CDR2 FQGNSA. In nucleotides, the CDR3 is TGTGCCAGCAGCTTAGGGACTAAAGGCGAGCAGTACTTC. Translated: CASSLGTKGEQYF.

This clonotype occurred a few times. The chain has TRBV7-2 and TRBJ1-2; maybe TRBD1 (6 bases). The CDR3 loop spans 14 amino acids. The germline V and J ends were trimmed by 1 base and 7 bases, with 13 bases remaining between them. The germline CDR1 and CDR2 sequences are SGHTA and FQGNSA. This CDR3 reads CASSLGGGGLGYTF. DNA of the CDR3: TGTGCCAGCAGCTTAGGAGGGGGGGGCCTTGGCTACACCTTC.

This clonotype was observed at least ten times. This sequence joins TRBV6-1 and TRBJ1-5, with D tentatively TRBD1 (5 bases). CDR1 is MNHNS, CDR2 SASEGT, per germline. The CDR3 runs 16 residues. Between the trimmed V and J ends, which lost 8 bases and 2 bases, there was a span of 19 bases. The CDR3 DNA is TGTGCCAGCGGAAAGTTGTCAGGGACGGGCAATCAGCCCCAGCATTTT. It yields the protein CASGKLSGTGNQPQHF.

This clonotype appeared many times. The chain couples TRBV10-3 to TRBJ1-3; 8 bases match TRBD1. Germline trimming cut 11 bases from V and 3 bases from J; bases unmatched to any gene: 9. Germline CDR1 ENHRY, CDR2 SYGVKD. The CDR3 consists of 14 residues. CDR3 residues: CAAYGQGVGNTIYF. Here the CDR3 DNA reads TGTGCCGCCTATGGACAGGGCGTTGGAAACACCATATATTTT.

This clonotype was observed many times. J is TRBJ2-5 and V is TRBV2; tentative D call: TRBD2 (6 bases). The germline V gene has CDR1 SNHLY and CDR2 FYNNEI. Trimming shortened V by 7 bases and J by 2 bases, and 14 bases separated the two germline ends. The length of the CDR3 is 14 residues. CDR3 DNA sequence: TGTGCCAGCACGGGGGTCTTGCCTCAAGAGACCCAGTACTTC. Its translation is CASTGVLPQETQYF.

This clonotype was recorded many times. The chain uses TRBV18 and TRBJ1-3, with D unclear. Trimming stripped 3 bases from V and 0 bases from J, with 9 bases between. Germline V gives CDR1 KGHSH, CDR2 LQKENI. This CDR3 contains 15 residues. CDR3 sequence (DNA): TGTGCCAGCTCACCTTTTCGGGGCTCTGGAAACACCATATATTTT. This sequence encodes CASSPFRGSGNTIYF.

This clonotype came up a few times. The chain recombines TRBV24-1 with TRBJ2-1; the D is unclear. Trimming cost V 5 bases and J 4 bases, with 11 bases left between them. Germline V CDR1 and CDR2: KGHDR, SFDVKD. The CDR3 runs to 14 residues. The CDR3 DNA reads TGTGCCACCAGTGCTACGGGCGAGTACAATGAGCAGTTCTTC. Protein: CATSATGEYNEQFF.

This clonotype was found a few times. The chain is built from TRBV4-3 and TRBJ1-1; D is ambiguous. The germline V and J ends were trimmed by 0 bases and 4 bases, with 15 bases remaining between them. This CDR3 is built from 16 residues. The germline V gene has CDR1 LGHNA and CDR2 YSLEER. The DNA of the CDR3 is TGCGCCAGCAGCCAAGATGGTGGGCGAGTTGGCACTGAAGCTTTCTTT. Encoded protein: CASSQDGGRVGTEAFF.

This clonotype was seen repeatedly, ten times or more. The V gene is TRBV9, the J gene TRBJ2-7; maybe TRBD1 (8 bases). The CDR3 loop spans 14 amino acids. Trimming shortened V by 7 bases and J by 2 bases, and 16 bases separated the two germline ends. CDR1 and CDR2 (germline): SGDLS, YYNGEE. The CDR3 spells CASGRTGTTYEQYF. The CDR3 coding sequence is TGTGCCAGCGGTAGGACAGGGACTACCTACGAGCAGTACTTC.

This clonotype was recorded a few times. CDR3 amino acids: CATSRDSSASSYNEQFF. The CDR3, as DNA: TGTGCCACCAGCAGAGATTCTAGCGCAAGCTCCTACAATGAGCAGTTCTTC. The V and J genes are TRBV15 and TRBJ2-1, with a weak D call TRBD2 (6 bases). Deletions cut 0 bases from V and 0 bases from J, with 12 bases between. CDR1 and CDR2 from the germline V gene are LNHNV and YYDKDF (reference sequence). The CDR3 is 17 amino acids.

This clonotype was seen at least ten times. J is TRBJ1-2 and V is TRBV7-2, with a possible D match to TRBD1 (5 bases). The CDR3 totals 15 residues. Per the germline V gene, CDR1 is SGHTA and CDR2 is FQGNSA. The germline V and J ends were trimmed by 8 bases and 4 bases, with 20 bases remaining between them. CDR3 in DNA: TGTGCCAGCTCCCCTTTGGTCAGGGCTTCCTATGGCTACACCTTC. Translation: CASSPLVRASYGYTF.

The chain recombines TRBV9 with TRBJ2-7; 9 bases line up with TRBD2. The CDR3 is 15 residues long. Germline V lookup: CDR1 SGDLS, CDR2 YYNGEE. V lost 3 bases, J lost 7 bases, and 11 bases stayed unmatched. CDR3 DNA sequence: TGTGCCAGCAGCGCCACCCAGACTAGCGGTAAAGAGCAGTACTTC. Translating it yields CASSATQTSGKEQYF.

This clonotype has ten or more counts. CDR3 sequence: CASSLGRPTDTQYF. For the CDR3, the DNA is TGTGCCAGCAGCTTAGGAAGGCCCACAGATACGCAGTATTTT. This rearrangement joins TRBV7-2 to TRBJ2-3; no definite D call. CDR1 is SGHTA, CDR2 FQGNSA, per germline. Trimming took 1 base from V and 2 from J, leaving 7 bases between them. This CDR3 has 14 amino acids.

This clonotype was recorded at least ten times. The gene calls are TRBV9 and TRBJ2-3; D not certain. CDR1 and CDR2 from the germline V gene are SGDLS and YYNGEE. The CDR3 runs 15 residues. Trimming took 0 bases from V and 0 from J, leaving 8 bases between them. The CDR3 sequence: CASSVDYGSTDTQYF. CDR3 nucleotide sequence: TGTGCCAGCAGCGTAGACTACGGGAGCACAGATACGCAGTATTTT.